The 32 T cell receptor beta chains below all came from one sample that was sequenced in a study of long-term antiretroviral therapy in people with HIV. The assay used was immunoSEQ (version v3.0), run at survey level. Repertoires were generated with immunoSEQ multiplex PCR, while TCRdb's copy carries only in-frame clones and drops some. The repertoire holds some 22,000 clones, 85% seen once, with roughly 3.7% in the top ten. Sequencing used unsorted PBMCs, obtained approximately 4 years after starting antiretroviral therapy. The origin of the receptors is a man younger than 35 with HIV.

Concerning this clone: The junction departs from the called germline gene at one end, perhaps through a read error. This sequence joins TRBV2 and TRBJ2-1; D not resolved. The germline V gene has CDR1 SNHLY and CDR2 FYNNEI. The CDR3 is made up of 14 amino acids. The CDR3 DNA reads as TGTGCCAGCAGTGAGCCGGCTTCCTATAATGAGCAGTTCTTC. It yields the protein CASSEPASYNEQFF.

The chain combines TRBV11-2 with TRBJ1-2; perhaps TRBD1 as D (5 bases). The V end lost 2 bases, the J end lost 8 bases, and 15 bases lay between the germline ends. CDR1 and CDR2 (germline): SGHAT, FQNNGV. The CDR3 is 14 residues long. The CDR3 DNA reads as TGTGCCAGCAGCTTAAACCAGGGAGTAGGCGGCTACACCTTC. It codes for CASSLNQGVGGYTF.

This clone was observed a handful of times. The chain couples TRBV6-1 to TRBJ1-2, with D possibly TRBD1 on 5 matching bases. V dropped 2 bases and J dropped 0 bases, with 7 bases sitting between them. CDR1 is MNHNS, CDR2 SASEGT, per germline. CDR3 length: 14 amino acids. CDR3 sequence (DNA): TGTGCCAGCAGTGAAAAGGGGACTAACTATGGCTACACCTTC. This translates into CASSEKGTNYGYTF.

This clone has just a few counts. The chain links TRBV19 to TRBJ1-1, with no clear D. Germline V gene data show CDR1 as LNHDA and CDR2 as SQIVND (reference sequence). The CDR3 runs 14 residues. V was cut by 8 bases and J by 0 bases, with 13 bases left in between. The CDR3 here is CASSRGSMNTEAFF. CDR3 nucleotides: TGTGCCAGTTCCCGGGGTAGCATGAACACTGAAGCTTTCTTT.

The rearrangement links TRBV6-5 to TRBJ1-2; no clear D gene. Trimming removed 5 bases from V and 4 bases from J, with 8 bases in between. Germline CDR1 MNHEY, CDR2 SVGAGI. This CDR3 has 12 amino acids. The CDR3: CASSARGYGYTF. The DNA for the CDR3 is TGTGCCAGCAGTGCCCGGGGCTATGGCTACACCTTC.

This chain connects TRBV6-1 to TRBJ1-4, with no clear D. The germline V gene has CDR1 MNHNS and CDR2 SASEGT. CDR3 size: 15 residues. V was pared by 7 bases and J by 7 bases, with 19 bases between. The CDR3: CASKYPPDASEKLFF. The CDR3 DNA reads as TGTGCCAGCAAATATCCTCCCGACGCTAGTGAAAAACTGTTTTTT.

The chain recombines TRBV27 with TRBJ2-4, with D perhaps TRBD1 (6 bases). Trimming pared 6 bases from V and 1 base from J, leaving 13 bases between. The CDR3 spans 15 residues. The germline V gene has CDR1 MNHEY and CDR2 SMNVEV (reference sequence). The CDR3 here is CASRPGDGAKNIQYF. The CDR3 coding sequence is TGTGCCAGCAGGCCAGGGGACGGGGCCAAAAACATTCAGTACTTC.

The genes are TRBV7-3 and TRBJ1-3; 8 bases agree with TRBD1. Germline loops: CDR1 SGHTA, CDR2 FQGTGA. V was pared by 5 bases and J by 4 bases, with 4 bases of the junction left unmatched. The CDR3 spans 14 residues. DNA for the CDR3: TGTGCCAGCAGCCCAGGACAGGGAGGAAACACCATATATTTT. It yields the protein CASSPGQGGNTIYF.

V and J are TRBV19 and TRBJ1-2; D call uncertain. CDR3 length: 16 amino acids. V shed 4 bases and J shed 3 bases, with 18 bases lying between them. Germline V lookup: CDR1 LNHDA, CDR2 SQIVND (reference sequence). The CDR3 sequence: CASSTFNYGGDYGYTF. As DNA, the CDR3 is TGTGCCAGTAGTACTTTCAATTATGGTGGAGACTATGGCTACACCTTC.

The rearrangement uses TRBV6-1 and TRBJ1-5; 8 nucleotides line up with TRBD1. J gave up 7 bases and V 5 bases, and 10 bases lay outside the gene matches. The CDR3 loop spans 15 amino acids. Germline V gives CDR1 MNHNS, CDR2 SASEGT. DNA of the CDR3: TGTGCCAGCAGTACAGTTCAGGGGGCCTGGCAGCCCCAGCATTTT. Encoded protein: CASSTVQGAWQPQHF.

V and J are TRBV2 and TRBJ1-2; no clear D. V was clipped by 3 bases and J by 7 bases, with 12 bases between them. The CDR3 is 13 residues long. CDR1 and CDR2 from the germline V gene are SNHLY and FYNNEI. CDR3 sequence (DNA): TGTGCCAGCAGTGACCAGGTTTCTGGTGGCTACACCTTC. It is translated as CASSDQVSGGYTF.

The chain uses TRBV6-1 and TRBJ2-7; perhaps TRBD2 as D (6 bases). Trimming cost V 2 bases and J 0 bases, with 11 bases left between them. The CDR3 has 15 amino acids. Germline V gene sequence: CDR1 MNHNS, CDR2 SASEGT. The CDR3 sequence: CASSERGLSSYEQYF. CDR3 nucleotides: TGTGCCAGCAGTGAAAGGGGACTGAGCTCCTACGAGCAGTACTTC.

This clone was detected once. The chain links TRBV7-9 to TRBJ1-2; D ambiguous. Germline V gene lookup returns CDR1 SEHNR and CDR2 FQNEAQ (reference sequence). With 2 bases removed from V and 6 bases from J, the gap between germline ends came to 13 bases. The CDR3 is 14 residues long. In DNA, the CDR3 is TGTGCCAGCAGCTTAAGGAACAGCGTGGATGGCTACACCTTC. It is translated as CASSLRNSVDGYTF.

V is TRBV2 and J is TRBJ2-3, with 11 positions matching TRBD2. Germline trimming cut 2 bases from V and 4 bases from J; bases unmatched to any gene: 17. The germline V gene has CDR1 SNHLY and CDR2 FYNNEI. The CDR3 is made up of 20 amino acids. DNA for the CDR3: TGTGCCAGCAGTGAACTTAGCGGGGGGGCCGTTGTTATGGTGTCAGATACGCAGTATTTT. Amino acids: CASSELSGGAVVMVSDTQYF.

This clone is a singleton in its sample. CDR3 protein: CASSSYRMDTEAFF. The CDR3 bases are TGCGCCAGCAGTTCCTACAGGATGGACACTGAAGCTTTCTTT. This chain joins TRBV5-1 and TRBJ1-1, with D maybe TRBD1 (5 bases). The V end was cut by 5 bases, the J end by 3 bases, with 14 bases between. CDR3 length: 14 residues. Germline V gene data show CDR1 as SGHRS and CDR2 as YFSETQ.

The chain joins TRBV28 to TRBJ1-2, with D perhaps TRBD1 (5 bases). Germline lookup yields CDR1 MDHEN and CDR2 SYDVKM. The CDR3 totals 16 residues. V dropped 4 bases and J dropped 4 bases, with 19 bases sitting between them. CDR3 sequence: CASSSLGGGTIYGYTF. CDR3 nucleotide sequence: TGTGCCAGCAGTTCCCTAGGCGGGGGAACTATCTATGGCTACACCTTC.

This clone occurred once. The chain employs TRBV18 and TRBJ1-3; D uncertain. Germline V gene lookup returns CDR1 KGHSH and CDR2 LQKENI. The V gene lost 3 bases and the J gene lost 0 bases, with 6 bases spanning the gap. The CDR3 has 14 amino acids. CDR3 DNA: TGTGCCAGCTCACCGGTAACCTCTGGAAACACCATATATTTT. It codes for CASSPVTSGNTIYF.

The V gene is TRBV10-3, the J gene TRBJ2-1; D may be TRBD2 (6 bases). CDR3 length: 15 residues. The germline V and J ends were trimmed by 8 bases and 0 bases, with 14 bases remaining between them. The germline V gene has CDR1 ENHRY and CDR2 SYGVKD. This chain's CDR3 is CAIGGSSRSYNEQFF. For the CDR3, the DNA is TGTGCCATCGGGGGGTCAAGTCGCTCCTACAATGAGCAGTTCTTC.

This chain connects TRBV2 to TRBJ1-5, with unresolved D. This CDR3 is built from 12 residues. Germline assignment: CDR1 SNHLY and CDR2 FYNNEI. V lost 7 bases, J lost 4 bases, and 8 bases lay in between. CDR3 sequence: CASMAGNQPQHF. The CDR3 bases are TGTGCCAGCATGGCGGGTAATCAGCCCCAGCATTTT. The whole variable domain, remainder taken from reference TRBV2 and TRBJ1-5, is EPEVTQTPSHQVTQMGQEVILRCVPISNHLYFYWYRQILGQKVEFLVSFYNNEISEKSEIFDDQFSVERPDGSNFTLKIRSTKLEDSAMYFCASMAGNQPQHFGDGTRLSIL.

This chain connects TRBV7-2 to TRBJ2-1, with 8 bases fitting TRBD1. This CDR3 is 16 amino acids long. V gave up 5 bases and J gave up 6 bases; unmatched junction bases: 12. Germline CDR1 is SGHTA and CDR2 is FQGNSA. The CDR3 coding sequence is TGTGCCAGCAGCCAGCCGGACAGGGTGATTATCAATGAGCAGTTCTTC. This codes for CASSQPDRVIINEQFF.

V gene TRBV29-1 combines with J gene TRBJ2-1; D remains unclear. The V gene lost 4 bases and the J gene lost 7 bases, with 11 bases spanning the gap. This CDR3 spans 12 amino acids. The germline V gene has CDR1 SQVTM and CDR2 ANQGSEA. CDR3 nucleotide sequence: TGCAGCGTTGTCAAGGTCGGGAATGAGCAGTTCTTC. It specifies CSVVKVGNEQFF.

V and J are TRBV4-1 and TRBJ2-7, with D possibly being TRBD1 (6 bases). The germline gives CDR1 MGHRA, CDR2 YSYEKL. This CDR3 region has 16 residues. V was trimmed by 0 bases and J by 2 bases, leaving 14 bases between them. The CDR3 sequence: CASSQDLVQGTYEQYF. CDR3 nucleotides: TGCGCCAGCAGCCAAGATTTGGTACAGGGCACCTACGAGCAGTACTTC.

This rearrangement joins TRBV5-1 to TRBJ2-7; TRBD2 aligns across 8 bases. J gave up 4 bases and V 0 bases, and 3 bases lay outside the gene matches. The CDR3 runs 14 residues. CDR1 and CDR2 from the germline V gene are SGHRS and YFSETQ. CDR3 DNA: TGCGCCAGCAGCTTGGGAGCGGGAGATTACGAGCAGTACGTC. It specifies CASSLGAGDYEQYV.

The chain has TRBV15 and TRBJ1-2; the D is unclear. With 0 bases removed from V and 3 bases from J, the gap between germline ends came to 8 bases. CDR3 length: 14 residues. The germline V gene has CDR1 LNHNV and CDR2 YYDKDF (reference sequence). CDR3 nucleotide sequence: TGTGCCACCAGCAGAGATCGCAACGACTATGGCTACACCTTC. It is translated as CATSRDRNDYGYTF.

The rearrangement uses TRBV10-3 and TRBJ1-1, with TRBD1 matching 7 bases. CDR3 length equals 13 residues. The germline CDR1 and CDR2 sequences are ENHRY and SYGVKD. The V gene end was trimmed by 7 bases and the J gene end by 4 bases; junction bases not matched to a gene: 6. This CDR3 reads CAITENRGTEAFF. CDR3 DNA sequence: TGTGCCATCACCGAAAACAGGGGCACTGAAGCTTTCTTT.

The V gene is TRBV7-9, the J gene TRBJ1-4; no firm D call. Germline values: CDR1 SEHNR, CDR2 FQNEAQ (reference sequence). Trimming removed 5 bases from V and 7 bases from J, with 14 bases in between. This CDR3 is built from 14 residues. The CDR3 sequence: CASSELGGIEKLFF. CDR3 coding DNA: TGTGCCAGCAGCGAACTAGGTGGAATTGAAAAACTGTTTTTT. Combining the CDR3 with reference TRBV7-9 and TRBJ1-4 gives the whole variable domain DTGVSQNPRHKITKRGQNVTFRCDPISEHNRLYWYRQTLGQGPEFLTYFQNEAQLEKSRLLSDRFSAERPKGSFSTLEIQRTEQGDSAMYLCASSELGGIEKLFFGSGTQLSVL.

V gene TRBV30 combines with J gene TRBJ2-7; perhaps D is TRBD1 or TRBD2 (5 bases each). Germline V gene lookup returns CDR1 GTSNPN and CDR2 SVGIG (reference sequence). V lost 0 bases and J 7 bases, leaving 13 bases between the germline ends. CDR3 length: 13 residues. CDR3 in amino acids: CAWSVYVWGEQYF. For the CDR3, the DNA is TGTGCCTGGAGTGTATATGTCTGGGGGGAGCAGTACTTC.

The chain links TRBV5-1 to TRBJ2-5; 7 bases fit TRBD1. This CDR3 is built from 15 residues. V trimming: 2 bases; J trimming: 1 base; junction bases outside the gene matches: 5. Germline V gives CDR1 SGHRS, CDR2 YFSETQ. The DNA of the CDR3 is TGCGCCAGCAGCTTTGGCTGGGACAGCCAAGAGACCCAGTACTTC. This translates into CASSFGWDSQETQYF.

This chain joins TRBV27 and TRBJ2-2, with no clear D. Germline V gives CDR1 MNHEY, CDR2 SMNVEV (reference sequence). CDR3 length equals 13 residues. The V end was cut by 3 bases, the J end by 7 bases, with 9 bases between. Here the CDR3 DNA reads TGTGCCAGCAGTTTGCCCGCTAGCGGGGAGCTGTTTTTT. This codes for CASSLPASGELFF.

This chain joins TRBV9 and TRBJ2-7; 8 bases map to TRBD2. The germline CDR1 and CDR2 sequences are SGDLS and YYNGEE. After removal of 0 bases from V and 3 bases from J, the junction contained 11 bases not matched to a gene. This CDR3 contains 17 residues. In DNA, the CDR3 is TGTGCCAGCAGCGTAGGGGGGCGGGGGGCCCCTATCTACGAGCAGTACGTC. It codes for CASSVGGRGAPIYEQYV.

The genes are TRBV6-1 and TRBJ2-1, with 10 bases identical to TRBD1. The CDR3 extends over 15 amino acids. Germline CDR1 MNHNS, CDR2 SASEGT. The junction had 0 bases not matched to a gene; V was cut back by 1 base and J by 3 bases. This chain's CDR3 is CASSEGTGGYNEQFF. CDR3 nucleotides: TGTGCCAGCAGTGAAGGGACAGGGGGCTACAATGAGCAGTTCTTC.

This chain links TRBV10-2 with TRBJ2-1; 10 bases align to TRBD1. The CDR3 contains 13 residues. The germline V gene has CDR1 WSHSY and CDR2 SAAADI. After removal of 4 bases from V and 10 bases from J, the junction contained 4 bases not matched to a gene. The DNA of the CDR3 is TGCGCCAGCAGTGGGACAGGGGGAAAGGAGCAGTTCTTC. Translating gives CASSGTGGKEQFF.